These T cell receptor beta chains were read from a single sample in a study of cytotoxic CD8 clonotypes in ibrutinib-treated CLL. Data came from immunoSEQ multiplex PCR; TCRdb stores just in-frame clones and leaves some out. This table has 150,000 or so clones, 70% to 80% appearing once. The specimen was PBMCs, collected after 12 months of ibrutinib treatment. The receptors were gathered from a human donor with chronic lymphocytic leukemia. Each CDR3 is given with its conserved first and last residue. The D gene is left open where the match is weak.

d_call | j_call | v_call | cdr3_aa
TRBD2 | TRBJ2-2 | TRBV19 | CASSTSGVATGELFF
NA | TRBJ2-5 | TRBV7-8 | CASSLWPQETQYF
TRBD1 | TRBJ2-7 | TRBV28 | CASRTKDRAPHEQYF
NA | TRBJ1-1 | TRBV7-3 | CASSLSVNTEAFF
NA | TRBJ1-3 | TRBV25-1 | CASIPAAHGNTIYF
TRBD1 | TRBJ1-4 | TRBV28 | CASRTGGENEKLFF
NA | TRBJ2-7 | TRBV25-1 | CASSGAYEQYF
TRBD1 | TRBJ1-2 | TRBV18 | CASSPGRGRVVGYTF
TRBD2 | TRBJ2-2 | TRBV19 | CASSPAGTSYGMGAGELFF
NA | TRBJ2-3 | TRBV5-5 | CASSLYFDTDTQYF
NA | TRBJ1-2 | TRBV15 | CATSRGGNYGYTF
NA | TRBJ2-3 | TRBV19 | CASSWPKRTDTQYF
NA | TRBJ2-7 | TRBV4-3 | CASSQGGAGGTYEQYF
NA | TRBJ2-1 | TRBV5-4 | CASSNDFEQFF
NA | TRBJ1-1 | TRBV14 | CASSPLAGRAEAFF
NA | TRBJ1-2 | TRBV28 | CASSLLNGYTF
NA | TRBJ1-4 | TRBV7-2 | CASSLGGLTNEKLFF
TRBD2 | TRBJ2-2 | TRBV29-1 | CSVGPGLGASGELFF
NA | TRBJ2-1 | TRBV2 | CASSEALPIRTGGGNEQFF
NA | TRBJ2-7 | TRBV6-6 | CATGDDGSYEQYF
NA | TRBJ1-2 | TRBV15 | CATSRGVNRRNGYTF
TRBD2 | TRBJ2-7 | TRBV23-1 | CASSPGLAGLEQYF
NA | TRBJ2-3 | TRBV6-5 | CASREGGTDTQYF